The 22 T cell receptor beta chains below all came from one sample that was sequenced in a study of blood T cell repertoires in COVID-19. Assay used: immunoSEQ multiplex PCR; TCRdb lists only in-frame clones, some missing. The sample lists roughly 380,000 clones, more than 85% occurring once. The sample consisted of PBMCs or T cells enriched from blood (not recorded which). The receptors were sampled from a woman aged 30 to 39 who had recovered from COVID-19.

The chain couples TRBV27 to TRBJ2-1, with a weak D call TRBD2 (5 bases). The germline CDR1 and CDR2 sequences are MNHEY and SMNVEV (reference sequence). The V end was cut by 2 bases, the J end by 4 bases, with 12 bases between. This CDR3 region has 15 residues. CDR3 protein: CASSLGAEQYNEQFF. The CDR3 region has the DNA TGTGCCAGCAGTTTAGGAGCGGAACAATACAATGAGCAGTTCTTC.

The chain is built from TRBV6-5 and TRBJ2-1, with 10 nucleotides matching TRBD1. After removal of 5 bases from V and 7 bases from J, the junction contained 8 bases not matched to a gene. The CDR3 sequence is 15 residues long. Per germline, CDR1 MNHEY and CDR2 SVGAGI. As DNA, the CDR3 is TGTGCCAGCAGTACCCGGACAGGGGGTAGGAATGAGCAGTTCTTC. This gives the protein CASSTRTGGRNEQFF.

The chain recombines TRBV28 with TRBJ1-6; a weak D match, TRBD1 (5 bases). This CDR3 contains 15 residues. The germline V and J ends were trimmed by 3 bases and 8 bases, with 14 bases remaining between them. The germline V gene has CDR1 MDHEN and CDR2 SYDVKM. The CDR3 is CASSFAARVHSPLHF. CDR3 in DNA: TGTGCCAGCAGTTTCGCGGCCAGGGTACATTCACCCCTCCACTTT.

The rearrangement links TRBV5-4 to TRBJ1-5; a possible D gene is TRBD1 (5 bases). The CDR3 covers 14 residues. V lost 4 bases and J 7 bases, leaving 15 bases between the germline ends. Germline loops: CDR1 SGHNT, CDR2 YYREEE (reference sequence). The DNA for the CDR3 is TGTGCCAGCAGCCCGGGGGGGTTGGGGCAGCCCCAGCATTTT. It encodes CASSPGGLGQPQHF.

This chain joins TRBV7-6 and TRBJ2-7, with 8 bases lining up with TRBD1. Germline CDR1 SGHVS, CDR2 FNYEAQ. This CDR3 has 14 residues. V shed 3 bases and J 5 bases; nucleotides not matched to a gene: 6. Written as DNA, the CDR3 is TGTGCCAGCAGCTTGCAGGGGGCGTCTCACGAGCAGTACTTC. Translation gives CASSLQGASHEQYF.

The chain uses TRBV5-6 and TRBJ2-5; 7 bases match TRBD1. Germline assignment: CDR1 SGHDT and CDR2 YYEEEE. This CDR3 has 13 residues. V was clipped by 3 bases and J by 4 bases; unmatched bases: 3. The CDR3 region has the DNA TGTGCCAGCAGCTATGACAGGGCAGAGACCCAGTACTTC. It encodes CASSYDRAETQYF.

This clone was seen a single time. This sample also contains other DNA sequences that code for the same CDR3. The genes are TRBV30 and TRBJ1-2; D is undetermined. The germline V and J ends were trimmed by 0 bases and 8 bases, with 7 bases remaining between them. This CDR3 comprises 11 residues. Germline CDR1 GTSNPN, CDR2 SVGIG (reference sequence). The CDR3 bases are TGTGCCTGGAGTGTCCGGGAGGGCTACACCTTC. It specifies CAWSVREGYTF.

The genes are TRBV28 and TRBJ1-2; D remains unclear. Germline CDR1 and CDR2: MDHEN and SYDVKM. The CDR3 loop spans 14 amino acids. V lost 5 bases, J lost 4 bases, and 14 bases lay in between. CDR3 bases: TGTGCCAGCAGTCCCGGGTCTATCCCCTATGGCTACACCTTC. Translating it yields CASSPGSIPYGYTF.

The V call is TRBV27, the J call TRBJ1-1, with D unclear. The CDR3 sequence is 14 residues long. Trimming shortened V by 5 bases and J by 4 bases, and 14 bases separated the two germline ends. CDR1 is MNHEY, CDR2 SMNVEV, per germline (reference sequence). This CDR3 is CASSLRGLVTEAFF. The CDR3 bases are TGTGCCAGCAGTCTCCGGGGTCTGGTCACTGAAGCTTTCTTT.

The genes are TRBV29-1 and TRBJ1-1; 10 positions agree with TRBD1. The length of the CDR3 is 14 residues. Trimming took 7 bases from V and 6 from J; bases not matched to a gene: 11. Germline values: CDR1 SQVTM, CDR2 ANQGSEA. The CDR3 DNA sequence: TGCAGCGGCGCAAAATCCGACAGGGGGCCTGAAGCTTTCTTT. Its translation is CSGAKSDRGPEAFF.

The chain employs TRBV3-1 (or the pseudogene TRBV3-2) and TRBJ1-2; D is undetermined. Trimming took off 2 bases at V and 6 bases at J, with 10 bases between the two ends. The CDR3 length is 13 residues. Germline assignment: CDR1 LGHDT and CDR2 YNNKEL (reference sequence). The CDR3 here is CASSQRLEDGYTF. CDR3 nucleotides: TGTGCCAGCAGCCAAAGATTGGAGGATGGCTACACCTTC.

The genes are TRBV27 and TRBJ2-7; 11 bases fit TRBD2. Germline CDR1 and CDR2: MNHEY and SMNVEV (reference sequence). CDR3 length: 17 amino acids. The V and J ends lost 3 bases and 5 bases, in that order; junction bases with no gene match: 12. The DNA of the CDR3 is TGTGCCAGCAGTTTTCGTGGGGCTAGCGGGAGGAACCACGAGCAGTACTTC. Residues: CASSFRGASGRNHEQYF.

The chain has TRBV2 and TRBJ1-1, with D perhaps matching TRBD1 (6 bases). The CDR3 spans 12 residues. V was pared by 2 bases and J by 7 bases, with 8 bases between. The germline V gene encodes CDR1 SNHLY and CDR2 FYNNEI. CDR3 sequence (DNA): TGTGCCAGCAGTGAAACAGGGATTGAAGCTTTCTTT. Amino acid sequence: CASSETGIEAFF.

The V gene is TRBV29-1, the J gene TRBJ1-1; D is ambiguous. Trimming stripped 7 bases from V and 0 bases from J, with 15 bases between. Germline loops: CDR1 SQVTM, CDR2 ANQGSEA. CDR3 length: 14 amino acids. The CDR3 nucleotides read TGCAGCGGTGGAAGGGAGCCCATGAACACTGAAGCTTTCTTT. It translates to CSGGREPMNTEAFF.

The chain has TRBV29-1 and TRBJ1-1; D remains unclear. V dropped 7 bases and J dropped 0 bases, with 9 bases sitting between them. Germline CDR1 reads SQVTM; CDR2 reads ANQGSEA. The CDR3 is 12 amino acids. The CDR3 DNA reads TGCAGCGCAATTCAAATGAACACTGAAGCTTTCTTT. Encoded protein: CSAIQMNTEAFF.

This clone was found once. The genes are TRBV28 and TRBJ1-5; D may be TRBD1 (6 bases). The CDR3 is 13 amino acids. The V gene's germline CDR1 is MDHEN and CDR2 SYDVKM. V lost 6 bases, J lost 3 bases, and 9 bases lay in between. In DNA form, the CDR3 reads TGTGCCAGCAGACAGGGTTTCAATCAGCCCCAGCATTTT. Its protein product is CASRQGFNQPQHF.

This CDR3 is CASSWAGGYEQYF. CDR3 sequence (DNA): TGTGCCAGCAGTTGGGCAGGGGGCTACGAGCAGTACTTC. The genes are TRBV12-3 or TRBV12-4 and TRBJ2-7, with 7 bases matching TRBD1. This CDR3 has 13 amino acids. Trimming cost V 4 bases and J 3 bases; bases outside gene matches: 3.

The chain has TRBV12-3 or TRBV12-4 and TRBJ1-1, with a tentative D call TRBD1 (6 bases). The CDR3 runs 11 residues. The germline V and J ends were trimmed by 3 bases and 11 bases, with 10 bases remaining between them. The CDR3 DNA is TGTGCCAGCAGTTTTGGGGGGGCCGCTTTCTTT. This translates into CASSFGGAAFF.

CDR3 in DNA: TGTGCCAGCACTCAGGGACAGGGGGCGTTGAGTAGAACTGAAGCTTTCTTT. Translating gives CASTQGQGALSRTEAFF. The chain couples TRBV28 to TRBJ1-1, with TRBD1 matching 12 bases. The CDR3 has 17 amino acids. Germline CDR1 is MDHEN and CDR2 is SYDVKM. The junction had 14 bases not matched to a gene; V was cut back by 7 bases and J by 5 bases.

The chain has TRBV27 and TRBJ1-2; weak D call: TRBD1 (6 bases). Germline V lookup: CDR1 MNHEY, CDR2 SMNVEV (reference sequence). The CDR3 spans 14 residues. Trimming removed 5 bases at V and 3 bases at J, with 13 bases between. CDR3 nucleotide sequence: TGTGCCAGCAGTGGGGGGGGCAGGCACTATGGCTACACCTTC. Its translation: CASSGGGRHYGYTF.

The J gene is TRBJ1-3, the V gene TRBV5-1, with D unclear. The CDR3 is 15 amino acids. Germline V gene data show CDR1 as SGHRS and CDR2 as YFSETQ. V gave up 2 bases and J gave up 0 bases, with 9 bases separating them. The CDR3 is CASSLGTSSGNTIYF. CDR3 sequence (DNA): TGCGCCAGCAGCTTAGGAACTAGCTCTGGAAACACCATATATTTT.

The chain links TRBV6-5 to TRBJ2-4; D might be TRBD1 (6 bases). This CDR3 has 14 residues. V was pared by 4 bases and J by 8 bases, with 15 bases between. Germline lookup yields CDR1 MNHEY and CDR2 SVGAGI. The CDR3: CASSSWTAPDIQYF. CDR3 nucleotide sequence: TGTGCCAGCAGTTCCTGGACAGCGCCCGACATTCAGTACTTC.